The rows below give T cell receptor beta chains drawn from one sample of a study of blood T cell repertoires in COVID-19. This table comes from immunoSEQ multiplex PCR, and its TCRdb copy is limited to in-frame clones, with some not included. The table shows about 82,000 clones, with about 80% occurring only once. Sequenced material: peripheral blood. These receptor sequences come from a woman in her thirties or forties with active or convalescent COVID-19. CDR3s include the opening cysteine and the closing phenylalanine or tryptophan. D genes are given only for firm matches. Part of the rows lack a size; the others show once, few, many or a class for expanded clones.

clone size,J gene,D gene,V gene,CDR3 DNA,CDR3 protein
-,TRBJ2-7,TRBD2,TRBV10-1,TGCGCCAGCAGTGGACTAGCGAATGAGTACGAGCAGTACTTC,CASSGLANEYEQYF
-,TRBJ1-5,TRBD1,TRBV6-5,TGTGCCAGCAGTTACTCCCGGGACAGAGGACAGCCCCAGCATTTT,CASSYSRDRGQPQHF
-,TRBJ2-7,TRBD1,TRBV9,TGTGCCAGCAGCAAGGGACAGGGATCTTACTACGAGCAGTACTTC,CASSKGQGSYYEQYF
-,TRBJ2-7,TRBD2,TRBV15,TGTGCCACCAGCCGGGGACTAGCGGGAGCCTACGAGCAGTACTTC,CATSRGLAGAYEQYF
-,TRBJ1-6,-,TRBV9,TGTGCCAGCAGCGTAGTAGCTAATTCACCCCTCCACTTT,CASSVVANSPLHF
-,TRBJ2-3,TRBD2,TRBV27,TGTGCCAGCAGACCACTAGCGGGGGGGCCCACAGATACGCAGTATTTT,CASRPLAGGPTDTQYF
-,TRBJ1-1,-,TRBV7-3,TGTGCCAGCAGCTTAACGACAGGGAACACTGAAGCTTTCTTT,CASSLTTGNTEAFF
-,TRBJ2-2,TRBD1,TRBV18,TGTGCCAGCTCACCCTCGGACAGGGGGTCCGGGGAGCTGTTTTTT,CASSPSDRGSGELFF
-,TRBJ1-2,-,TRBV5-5,TGTGCCAGCAGCTTGGACACTACAGGAGCGCGTGCTTATGGCTACACCTTC,CASSLDTTGARAYGYTF
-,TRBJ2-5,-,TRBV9,TGTGCCAGCAGCTCCTATAGGACTACCCGATCCCAAGAGACCCAGTACTTC,CASSSYRTTRSQETQYF
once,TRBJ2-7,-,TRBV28,TGTGCCAGCAAAAACTACAGGGAATACGAGCAGTACTTC,CASKNYREYEQYF
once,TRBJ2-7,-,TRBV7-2,TGTGCCAGCAGCCCCCTAGTGGGGCACGAGCAGTACTTC,CASSPLVGHEQYF
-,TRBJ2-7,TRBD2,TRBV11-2,TGTGCCAGCAGCTCTAGACTAGCGGGAGGGCCCTACGAGCAGTACTTC,CASSSRLAGGPYEQYF
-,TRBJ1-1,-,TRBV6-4,TGTGCCAGCAGTGAGTCGGGGGGCCGAGGCACTGAAGCTTTCTTT,CASSESGGRGTEAFF
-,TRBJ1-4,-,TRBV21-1,TGTGCCAGCAGCAAAATTCGACAGACCGCTAATGAAAAACTGTTTTTT,CASSKIRQTANEKLFF
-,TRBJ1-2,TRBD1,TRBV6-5,TGTGCCAGCACCAAAGGACAGGGGGGATATGGCTACACCTTC,CASTKGQGGYGYTF
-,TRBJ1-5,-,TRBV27,TGTGCCAGCAGCCCCAAGGGACACTTCAATCAGCCCCAGCATTTT,CASSPKGHFNQPQHF
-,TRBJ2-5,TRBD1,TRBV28,TGTGCCAGCAGTACCCGTGGGACAGGGAAAGAGACCCAGTACTTC,CASSTRGTGKETQYF
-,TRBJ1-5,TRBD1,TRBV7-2,TGTGCCAGCAGCTTAGATGGGACAGGGGGACAGCCCCAGCATTTT,CASSLDGTGGQPQHF
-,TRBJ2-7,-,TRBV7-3,TGTGCCAGCAGCCAGGGGACTAACTACGAGCAGTACTTC,CASSQGTNYEQYF
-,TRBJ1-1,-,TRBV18,TGTGCCAGCTCACCACTTAGCGCAGTGAACACTGAAGCTTTCTTT,CASSPLSAVNTEAFF
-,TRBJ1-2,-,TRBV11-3,TGTGCCAGCAGCTTCCTTGGGGACTTCTATGGCTACACCTTC,CASSFLGDFYGYTF
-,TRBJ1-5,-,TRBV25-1,TGTGCCAGCAGTGAAACAGGGTTCAATCAGCCCCAGCATTTT,CASSETGFNQPQHF
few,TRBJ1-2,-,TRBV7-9,TGTGCCAGCAGCTTAAGCCCGGACAGCCAATCTAACTATGGCTACACCTTC,CASSLSPDSQSNYGYTF